Presented here are 9 T cell receptor beta chains from one specimen sequenced in a study of technical replicates of blood from several donors. Sequenced by immunoSEQ multiplex PCR; TCRdb stores in-frame clones only, minus some. The table includes fewer than 85,000 clones, roughly 96% detected once. Sequencing was performed on T cells isolated from PBMCs. The receptors derive from a human donor in good health.

The V gene is TRBV11-2, the J gene TRBJ1-5; D unresolved. The length of the CDR3 is 13 residues. Trimming left V 1 base short and J 6 bases short, with 7 bases between. Germline V gives CDR1 SGHAT, CDR2 FQNNGV. CDR3 nucleotide sequence: TGTGCCAGCAGCTTAGTACGAGGTCAGCCCCAGCATTTT. This codes for CASSLVRGQPQHF.

The chain has TRBV28 and TRBJ1-5, with D perhaps matching TRBD1 (5 bases). CDR3 length: 15 residues. V lost 6 bases and J 6 bases, leaving 18 bases between the germline ends. The germline gives CDR1 MDHEN, CDR2 SYDVKM. CDR3 sequence (DNA): TGTGCCAGCAGCTCCTTGGACAAGATCGGTCAGCCCCAGCATTTT. Residues: CASSSLDKIGQPQHF.

This chain links TRBV27 with TRBJ1-2; D may be TRBD1 (5 bases). Trimming cost V 7 bases and J 4 bases, with 25 bases left between them. The CDR3 length is 17 residues. The germline CDR1 and CDR2 sequences are MNHEY and SMNVEV (reference sequence). CDR3 nucleotides: TGTGCCAGCACATCCTTTACAGACAGCTACCCATTCTATGGCTACACCTTC. Translating it yields CASTSFTDSYPFYGYTF.

The rearrangement links TRBV11-2 to TRBJ1-3; maybe TRBD1 (6 bases). The CDR3 extends over 15 amino acids. The V and J ends lost 5 bases and 7 bases respectively, with 18 bases between them. Germline lookup yields CDR1 SGHAT and CDR2 FQNNGV. The DNA for the CDR3 is TGTGCCAGCAGCCTTCAAGGCGGGGGCAGGAACACCATATATTTT. Its protein product is CASSLQGGGRNTIYF.

The chain combines TRBV4-1 with TRBJ2-7; 9 nucleotides align to TRBD1. Germline V gene sequence: CDR1 MGHRA, CDR2 YSYEKL. J lost 6 bases, V lost 3 bases, and 9 bases had no gene match. The CDR3 covers 15 residues. CDR3 bases: TGCGCCAGCAGCCAGCCGGGACAGGGCGTTCTCGAGCAGTACTTC. It yields the protein CASSQPGQGVLEQYF.

The gene calls are TRBV30 and TRBJ2-7, with 7 bases identical to TRBD1. The CDR3 is 13 residues long. Germline loops: CDR1 GTSNPN, CDR2 SVGIG (reference sequence). Unmatched junction bases numbered 8, after V lost 7 bases and J lost 2 bases. The CDR3 region is CASWGQPTYEQYF. The CDR3, as DNA: TGTGCCTCCTGGGGACAGCCCACCTACGAGCAGTACTTC.

This sequence joins TRBV6-6 and TRBJ2-3; D gene unclear. V gave up 2 bases and J gave up 6 bases, with 6 bases separating them. The CDR3 runs to 12 residues. Germline-derived CDR1 and CDR2 are MNHNY and SVGAGI (reference sequence). In nucleotides, the CDR3 is TGTGCCAGCAGTTACCGCGCTGATACGCAGTATTTT. As protein: CASSYRADTQYF.

The chain links TRBV6-5 to TRBJ1-2; D ambiguous. The CDR3 consists of 12 residues. Germline V gives CDR1 MNHEY, CDR2 SVGAGI. Trimming stripped 7 bases from V and 4 bases from J, with 10 bases between. The chain's CDR3 is CASTPGGYGYTF. In nucleotides, the CDR3 is TGTGCCAGCACTCCCGGAGGCTATGGCTACACCTTC.

The J gene is TRBJ1-5, the V gene TRBV19; a possible D gene is TRBD1 (5 bases). Germline values: CDR1 LNHDA, CDR2 SQIVND (reference sequence). The CDR3 is 14 residues long. V lost 6 bases, J lost 4 bases, and 13 bases lay in between. Here the CDR3 DNA reads TGTGCCAGTAGCCACAAGGGGCCTAATCAGCCCCAGCATTTT. It translates to CASSHKGPNQPQHF.